This passage covers 5 T cell receptor beta chains from one sample sequenced in a study of blood T cell repertoires in COVID-19. The protocol was immunoSEQ multiplex PCR, while the TCRdb copy is restricted to in-frame clones and leaves out a portion. The profile covers more than 85,000 clones, with around 80% appearing a single time and nearly 25% taken by the ten largest. Input material: peripheral blood. These receptors were taken from a human donor in a cohort sampled during active COVID-19.

This rearrangement joins TRBV7-8 to TRBJ2-7, with D possibly matching TRBD1 (6 bases). The V end was cut by 3 bases, the J end by 4 bases, with 19 bases between. The CDR3 consists of 16 residues. Germline V gene sequence: CDR1 SGHVS, CDR2 FQNEAQ. The CDR3 region is CASSFPGSEGGYEQYF. The CDR3 DNA reads as TGTGCCAGCAGCTTCCCCGGTAGCGAAGGGGGATACGAGCAGTACTTC.

This clone has just a few counts. The chain links TRBV15 to TRBJ2-7; tentative D call: TRBD2 (6 bases). The CDR3 runs 16 residues. V lost 3 bases and J lost 5, with 20 bases in between. Germline assignment: CDR1 LNHNV and CDR2 YYDKDF (reference sequence). Written as DNA, the CDR3 is TGTGCCACCAGCAGCAGAAGCGGGTGGCCTGTGAACGAGCAGTACTTC. Protein product: CATSSRSGWPVNEQYF. The complete variable domain, with remaining parts taken from reference TRBV15 and TRBJ2-7, reads DAMVIQNPRYQVTQFGKPVTLSCSQTLNHNVMYWYQQKSSQAPKLLFHYYDKDFNNEADTPDNFQSRRPNTSFCFLDIRSPGLGDTAMYLCATSSRSGWPVNEQYFGPGTRLTVT.

V is TRBV10-1 and J is TRBJ1-2, with 11 bases aligning to TRBD1. CDR1 WNHNN and CDR2 SYGVQD come from the germline V gene (reference sequence). The length of the CDR3 is 16 residues. The J segment lost 4 bases and the V segment lost 1 base, leaving 5 bases of the junction unmatched. The CDR3: CASSEYRTGGFYGYTF. The CDR3 DNA reads as TGCGCCAGCAGTGAGTACCGGACAGGGGGCTTCTATGGCTACACCTTC.

The rearrangement uses TRBV12-3 or TRBV12-4 and TRBJ2-5, with 11 bases that match TRBD2. After removal of 6 bases from V and 5 bases from J, the junction contained 2 bases not matched to a gene. The CDR3 consists of 13 residues. The CDR3 region is CASRLAGAETQYF. In DNA form, the CDR3 reads TGTGCCAGCAGACTAGCGGGAGCGGAGACCCAGTACTTC.

The chain employs TRBV7-3 and TRBJ2-1, with 13 nucleotides matching TRBD2. The ends lost 1 base at V and 5 bases at J; junction bases unmatched: 5. This CDR3 comprises 17 residues. The germline V gene has CDR1 SGHTA and CDR2 FQGTGA. This CDR3 is CASSLRGLAGANNEQFF. Written as DNA, the CDR3 is TGTGCCAGCAGCTTAAGAGGACTAGCGGGGGCCAACAATGAGCAGTTCTTC.